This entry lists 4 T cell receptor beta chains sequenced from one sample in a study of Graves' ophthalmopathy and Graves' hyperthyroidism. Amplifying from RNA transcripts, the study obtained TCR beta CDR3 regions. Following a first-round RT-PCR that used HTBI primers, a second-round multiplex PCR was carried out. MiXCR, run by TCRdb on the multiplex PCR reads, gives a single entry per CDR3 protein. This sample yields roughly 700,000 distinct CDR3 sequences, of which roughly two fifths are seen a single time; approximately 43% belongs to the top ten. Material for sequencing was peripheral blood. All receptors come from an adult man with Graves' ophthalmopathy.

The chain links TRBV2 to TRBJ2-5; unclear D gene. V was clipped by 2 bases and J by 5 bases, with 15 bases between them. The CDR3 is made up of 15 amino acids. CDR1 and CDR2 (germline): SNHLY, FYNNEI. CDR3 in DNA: TGTGCCAGCAGTGAAATATCCCTCGCTTTGGAGACCCAGTACTTC. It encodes CASSEISLALETQYF.

The CDR3 spells CASSDPGTSGRGYEQYF. The CDR3 DNA reads TGTGCCAGCAGTGACCCCGGGACTAGCGGGAGAGGCTACGAGCAGTACTTC. This rearrangement joins TRBV25-1 to TRBJ2-7, with 14 bases aligning to TRBD2. The CDR3 length is 17 residues. The germline gives CDR1 MGHDK, CDR2 SYGVNS. V dropped 3 bases and J dropped 3; count of bases not matched to a gene: 7.

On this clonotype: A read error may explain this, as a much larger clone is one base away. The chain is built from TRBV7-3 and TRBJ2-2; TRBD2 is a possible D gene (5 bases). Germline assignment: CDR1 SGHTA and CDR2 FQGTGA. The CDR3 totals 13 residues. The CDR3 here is CASNLVGAGELFF. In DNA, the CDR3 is TGTGCCAGCAACTTAGTCGGGGCCGGGGAGCTGTTTTTT. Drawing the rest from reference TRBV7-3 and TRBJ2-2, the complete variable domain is GAGVSQTPSNKVTEKGKYVELRCDPISGHTALYWYRQSLGQGPEFLIYFQGTGAADDSGLPNDRFFAVRPEGSVSTLKIQRTERGDSAVYLCASNLVGAGELFFGEGSRLTVL.

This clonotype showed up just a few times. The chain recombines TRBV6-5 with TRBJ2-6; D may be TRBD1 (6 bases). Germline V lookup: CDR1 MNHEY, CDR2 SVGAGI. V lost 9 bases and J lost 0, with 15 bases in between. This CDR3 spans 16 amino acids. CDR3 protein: CASWTDSDSGANVLTF. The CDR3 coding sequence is TGTGCCAGTTGGACGGACAGCGACTCTGGGGCCAACGTCCTGACTTTC.